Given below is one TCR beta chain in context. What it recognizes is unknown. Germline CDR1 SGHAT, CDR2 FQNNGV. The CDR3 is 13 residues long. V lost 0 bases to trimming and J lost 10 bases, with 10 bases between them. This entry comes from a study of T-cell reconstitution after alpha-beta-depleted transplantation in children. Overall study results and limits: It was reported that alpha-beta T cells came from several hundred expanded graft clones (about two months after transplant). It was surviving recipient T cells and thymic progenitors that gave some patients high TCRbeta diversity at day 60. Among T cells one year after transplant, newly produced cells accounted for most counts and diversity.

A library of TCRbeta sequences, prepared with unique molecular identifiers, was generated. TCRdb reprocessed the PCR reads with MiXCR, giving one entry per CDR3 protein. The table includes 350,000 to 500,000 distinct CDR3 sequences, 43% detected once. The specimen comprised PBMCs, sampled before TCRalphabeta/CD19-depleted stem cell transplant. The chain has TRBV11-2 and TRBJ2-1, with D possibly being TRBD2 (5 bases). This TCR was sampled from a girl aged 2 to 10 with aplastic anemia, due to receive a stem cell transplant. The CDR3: CASSLEAGIEQFF. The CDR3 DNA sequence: TGTGCCAGCAGCTTAGAGGCGGGCATAGAGCAGTTCTTC.